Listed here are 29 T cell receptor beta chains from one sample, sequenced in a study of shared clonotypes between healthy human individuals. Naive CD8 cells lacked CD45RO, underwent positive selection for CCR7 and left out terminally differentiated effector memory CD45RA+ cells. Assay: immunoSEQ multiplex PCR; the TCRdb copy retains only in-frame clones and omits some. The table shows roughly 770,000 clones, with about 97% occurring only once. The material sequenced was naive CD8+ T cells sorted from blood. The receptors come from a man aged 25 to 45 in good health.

For the CDR3, the DNA is TGTGCCAGCAGTAGGACTAGCACTGCTTACTATGCGGACGAGCAGTACTTC. It codes for CASSRTSTAYYADEQYF. The chain uses TRBV7-8 and TRBJ2-7; 8 bases are shared with TRBD2. The CDR3 consists of 17 residues. V was pared by 6 bases and J by 5 bases, with 18 bases of the junction left unmatched. In germline, CDR1 is SGHVS, CDR2 FQNEAQ. Looking up the rest from reference TRBV7-8 and TRBJ2-7 gives the full variable domain: GAGVSQSPRYKVAKRGQDVALRCDPISGHVSLFWYQQALGQGPEFLTYFQNEAQLDKSGLPSDRFFAERPEGSVSTLKIQRTQQEDSAVYLCASSRTSTAYYADEQYFGPGTRLTVT.

CDR3 DNA: TGTGCCAGTAGCAGGGTCCCCAATCAGCCCCAGCATTTT. This translates into CASSRVPNQPQHF. V gene TRBV19 combines with J gene TRBJ1-5; tentative D call: TRBD1 (5 bases). The CDR3 length is 13 residues. The V and J ends lost 6 bases and 3 bases respectively, with 9 bases between them. CDR1 and CDR2 (germline): LNHDA, SQIVND (reference sequence).

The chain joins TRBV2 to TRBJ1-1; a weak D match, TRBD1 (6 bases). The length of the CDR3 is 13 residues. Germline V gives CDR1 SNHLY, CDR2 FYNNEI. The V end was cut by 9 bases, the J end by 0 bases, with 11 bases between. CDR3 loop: CASIGTMNTEAFF. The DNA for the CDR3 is TGTGCCAGTATTGGGACAATGAACACTGAAGCTTTCTTT.

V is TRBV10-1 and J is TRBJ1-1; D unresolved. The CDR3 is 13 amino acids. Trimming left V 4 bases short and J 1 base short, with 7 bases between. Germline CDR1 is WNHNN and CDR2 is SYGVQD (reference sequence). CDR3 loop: CASSGTRNTEAFF. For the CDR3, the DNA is TGCGCCAGCAGTGGTACAAGGAACACTGAAGCTTTCTTT.

The CDR3 DNA reads TGCGCCAGCAGCCTAACCGGGGCCTACAATGAGCAGTTCTTC. Protein: CASSLTGAYNEQFF. V usage is TRBV5-1 and J usage is TRBJ2-1, with D tentatively TRBD2 (5 bases). This CDR3 region has 14 residues. The germline V gene has CDR1 SGHRS and CDR2 YFSETQ. V was shortened by 4 bases and J by 2 bases, with 10 bases between the two germline ends. The variable domain in full, with the rest retrieved from reference TRBV5-1 and TRBJ2-1, is KAGVTQTPRYLIKTRGQQVTLSCSPISGHRSVSWYQQTPGQGLQFLFEYFSETQRNKGNFPGRFSGRQFSNSRSEMNVSTLELGDSALYLCASSLTGAYNEQFFGPGTRLTVL.

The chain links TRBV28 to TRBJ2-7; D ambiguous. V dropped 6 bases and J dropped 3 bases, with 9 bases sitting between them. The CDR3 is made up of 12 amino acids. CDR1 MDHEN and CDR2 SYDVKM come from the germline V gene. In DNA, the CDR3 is TGTGCCAGCAGCCATACAGACTACGAGCAGTACTTC. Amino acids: CASSHTDYEQYF.

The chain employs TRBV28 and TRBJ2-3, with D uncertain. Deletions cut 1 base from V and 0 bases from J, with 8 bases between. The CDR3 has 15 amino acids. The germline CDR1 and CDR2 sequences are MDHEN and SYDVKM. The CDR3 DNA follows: TGTGCCAGCAGTTTATCGGGCCTGAGCACAGATACGCAGTATTTT. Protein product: CASSLSGLSTDTQYF.

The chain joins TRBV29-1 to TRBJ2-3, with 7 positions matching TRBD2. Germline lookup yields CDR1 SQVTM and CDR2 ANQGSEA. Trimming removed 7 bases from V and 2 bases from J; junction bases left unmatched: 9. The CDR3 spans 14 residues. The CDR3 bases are TGCAGCGCTGGAAGGAGCGGGAACACAGATACGCAGTATTTT. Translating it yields CSAGRSGNTDTQYF.

CDR3 sequence: CATRRTPYEQYF. The CDR3 nucleotides read TGTGCCACCAGACGGACGCCCTACGAGCAGTACTTC. The chain has TRBV27 and TRBJ2-7; D uncertain. The germline V and J ends were trimmed by 10 bases and 2 bases, with 12 bases remaining between them. This CDR3 comprises 12 residues. Germline-derived CDR1 and CDR2 are MNHEY and SMNVEV (reference sequence).

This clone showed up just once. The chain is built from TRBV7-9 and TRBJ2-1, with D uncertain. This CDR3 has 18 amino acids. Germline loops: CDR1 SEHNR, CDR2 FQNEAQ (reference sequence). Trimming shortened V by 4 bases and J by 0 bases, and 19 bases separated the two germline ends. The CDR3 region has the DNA TGTGCCAGCAGCTCGTCCATTGCCCCTATAAGCTCCTACAATGAGCAGTTCTTC. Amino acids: CASSSSIAPISSYNEQFF. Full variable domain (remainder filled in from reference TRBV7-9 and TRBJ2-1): DTGVSQNPRHKITKRGQNVTFRCDPISEHNRLYWYRQTLGQGPEFLTYFQNEAQLEKSRLLSDRFSAERPKGSFSTLEIQRTEQGDSAMYLCASSSSIAPISSYNEQFFGPGTRLTVL.

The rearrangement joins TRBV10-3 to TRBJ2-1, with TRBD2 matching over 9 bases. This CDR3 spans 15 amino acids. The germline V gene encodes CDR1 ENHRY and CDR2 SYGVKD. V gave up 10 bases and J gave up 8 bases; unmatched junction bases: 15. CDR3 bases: TGTGCCACCTCCAACTTAGCGGGGGACGGCTATGAGCAGTTCTTC. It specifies CATSNLAGDGYEQFF.

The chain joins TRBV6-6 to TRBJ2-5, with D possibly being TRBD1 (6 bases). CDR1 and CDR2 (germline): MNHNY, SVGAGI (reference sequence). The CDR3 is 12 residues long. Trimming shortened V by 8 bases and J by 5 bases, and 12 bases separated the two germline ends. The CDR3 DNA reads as TGTGCCAGCGCCAGGGGTCGGGAGACCCAGTACTTC. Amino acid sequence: CASARGRETQYF.

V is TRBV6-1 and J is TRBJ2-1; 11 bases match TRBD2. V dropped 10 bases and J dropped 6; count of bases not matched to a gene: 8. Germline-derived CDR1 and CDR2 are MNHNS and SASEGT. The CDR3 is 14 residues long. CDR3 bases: TGTGCCACCGAGACTAGCGGGATGATCAATGAGCAGTTCTTC. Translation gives CATETSGMINEQFF.

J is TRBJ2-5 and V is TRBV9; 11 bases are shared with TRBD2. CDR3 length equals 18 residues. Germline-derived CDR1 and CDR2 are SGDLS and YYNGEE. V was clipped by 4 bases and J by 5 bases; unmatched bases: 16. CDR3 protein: CASSITPLSGRAGETQYF. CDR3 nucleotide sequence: TGTGCCAGCAGCATCACACCACTTAGCGGGAGGGCCGGTGAGACCCAGTACTTC. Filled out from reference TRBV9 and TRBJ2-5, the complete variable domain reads DSGVTQTPKHLITATGQRVTLRCSPRSGDLSVYWYQQSLDQGLQFLIQYYNGEERAKGNILERFSAQQFPDLHSELNLSSLELGDSALYFCASSITPLSGRAGETQYFGPGTRLLVL.

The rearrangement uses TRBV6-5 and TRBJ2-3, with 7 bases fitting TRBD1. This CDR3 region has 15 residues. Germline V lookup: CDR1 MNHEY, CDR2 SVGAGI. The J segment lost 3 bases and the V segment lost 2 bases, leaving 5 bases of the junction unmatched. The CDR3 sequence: CASSYGQEATDTQYF. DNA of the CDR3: TGTGCCAGCAGTTACGGACAGGAGGCGACAGATACGCAGTATTTT.

In nucleotides, the CDR3 is TGTGCCATCAGTGTGGGGGGGAACTACGAGCAGTACTTC. Translation: CAISVGGNYEQYF. J is TRBJ2-7 and V is TRBV10-3, with 7 bases identical to TRBD2. This CDR3 is built from 13 residues. CDR1 is ENHRY, CDR2 SYGVKD, per germline. V gave up 4 bases and J gave up 3 bases; unmatched junction bases: 3.

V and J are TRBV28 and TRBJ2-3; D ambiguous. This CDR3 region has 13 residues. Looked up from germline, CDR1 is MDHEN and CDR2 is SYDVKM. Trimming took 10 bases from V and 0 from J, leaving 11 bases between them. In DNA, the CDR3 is TGTGCCATCTACTTACCTAGCACAGATACGCAGTATTTT. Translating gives CAIYLPSTDTQYF.

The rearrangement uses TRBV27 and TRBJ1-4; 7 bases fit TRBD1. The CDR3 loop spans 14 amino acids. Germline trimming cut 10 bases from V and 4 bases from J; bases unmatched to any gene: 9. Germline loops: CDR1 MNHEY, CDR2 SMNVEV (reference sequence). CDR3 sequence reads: CATSRGQFNEKLFF. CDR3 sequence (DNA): TGTGCCACTTCCAGGGGACAGTTTAATGAAAAACTGTTTTTT.

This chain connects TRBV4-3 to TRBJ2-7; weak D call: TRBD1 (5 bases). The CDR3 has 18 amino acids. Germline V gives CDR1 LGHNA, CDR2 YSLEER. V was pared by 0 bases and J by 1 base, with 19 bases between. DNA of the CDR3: TGCGCCAGCAGCCAAGATAAGGTTGGAAGGGGTATTTCCTACGAGCAGTACTTC. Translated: CASSQDKVGRGISYEQYF.

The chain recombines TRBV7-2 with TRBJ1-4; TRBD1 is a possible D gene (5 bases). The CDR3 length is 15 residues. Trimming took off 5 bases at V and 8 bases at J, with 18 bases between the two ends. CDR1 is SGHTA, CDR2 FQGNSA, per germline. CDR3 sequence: CASSLGTPVGEKLFF. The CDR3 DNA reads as TGTGCCAGCAGCCTCGGGACGCCGGTGGGCGAAAAACTGTTTTTT.

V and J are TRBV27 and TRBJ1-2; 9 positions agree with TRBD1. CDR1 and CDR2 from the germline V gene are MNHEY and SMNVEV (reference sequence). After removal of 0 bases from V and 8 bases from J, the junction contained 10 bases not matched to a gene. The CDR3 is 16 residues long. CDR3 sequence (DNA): TGTGCCAGCAGTTTATCACAGGGGGCCCAACTATACGGCTACACCTTC. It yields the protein CASSLSQGAQLYGYTF.

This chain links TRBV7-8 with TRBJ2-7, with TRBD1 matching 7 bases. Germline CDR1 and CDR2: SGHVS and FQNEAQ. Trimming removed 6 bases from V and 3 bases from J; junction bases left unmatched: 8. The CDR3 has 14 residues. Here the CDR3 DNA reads TGTGCCAGCAGGACAGACAGGGAAATCTACGAGCAGTACTTC. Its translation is CASRTDREIYEQYF.

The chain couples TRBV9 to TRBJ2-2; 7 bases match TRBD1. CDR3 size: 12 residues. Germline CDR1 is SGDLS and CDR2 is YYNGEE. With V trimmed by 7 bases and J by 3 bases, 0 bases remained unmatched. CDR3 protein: CASQGDTGELFF. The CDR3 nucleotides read TGTGCCAGCCAGGGGGACACCGGGGAGCTGTTTTTT. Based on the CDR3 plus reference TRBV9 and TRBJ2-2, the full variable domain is DSGVTQTPKHLITATGQRVTLRCSPRSGDLSVYWYQQSLDQGLQFLIQYYNGEERAKGNILERFSAQQFPDLHSELNLSSLELGDSALYFCASQGDTGELFFGEGSRLTVL.

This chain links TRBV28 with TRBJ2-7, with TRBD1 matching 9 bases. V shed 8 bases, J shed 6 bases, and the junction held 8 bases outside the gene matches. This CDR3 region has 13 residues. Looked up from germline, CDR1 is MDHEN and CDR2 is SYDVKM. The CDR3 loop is CASSRDRVVEQYF. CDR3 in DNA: TGTGCCAGCTCCCGGGACAGGGTAGTCGAGCAGTACTTC.

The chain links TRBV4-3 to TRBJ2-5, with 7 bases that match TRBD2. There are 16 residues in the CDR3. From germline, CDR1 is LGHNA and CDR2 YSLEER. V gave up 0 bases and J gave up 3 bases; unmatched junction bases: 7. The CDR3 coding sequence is TGCGCCAGCAGCCAAGACCAAGGAGGGAGGGAAGAGACCCAGTACTTC. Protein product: CASSQDQGGREETQYF.

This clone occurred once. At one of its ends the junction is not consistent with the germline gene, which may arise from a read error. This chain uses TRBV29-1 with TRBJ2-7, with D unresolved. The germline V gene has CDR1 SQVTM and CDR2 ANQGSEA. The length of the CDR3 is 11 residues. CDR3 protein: CSVEEGFLTLF. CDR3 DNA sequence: TGCAGCGTTGAAGAGGGGTTCCTGACCCTCTTC.

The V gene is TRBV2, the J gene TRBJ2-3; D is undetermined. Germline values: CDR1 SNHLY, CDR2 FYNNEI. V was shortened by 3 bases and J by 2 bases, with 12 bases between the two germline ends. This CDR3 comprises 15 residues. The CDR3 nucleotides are TGTGCCAGCAGTGATCAATCTGATCCCACAGATACGCAGTATTTT. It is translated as CASSDQSDPTDTQYF.

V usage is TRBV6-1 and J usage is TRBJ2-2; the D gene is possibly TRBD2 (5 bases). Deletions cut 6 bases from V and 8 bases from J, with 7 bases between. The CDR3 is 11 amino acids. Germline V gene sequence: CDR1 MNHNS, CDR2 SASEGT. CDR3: CASRRGGELFF. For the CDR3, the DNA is TGTGCCAGCAGACGGGGAGGGGAGCTGTTTTTT.

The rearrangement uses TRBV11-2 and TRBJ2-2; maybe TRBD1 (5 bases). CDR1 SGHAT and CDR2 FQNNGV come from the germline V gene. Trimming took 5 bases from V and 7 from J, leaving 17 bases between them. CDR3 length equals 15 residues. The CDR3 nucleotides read TGTGCCAGCAGCCATGGGGCCACACTCGTCGGGGAGCTGTTTTTT. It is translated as CASSHGATLVGELFF.